These 28 T cell receptor beta chains share one sample of origin, sequenced in a study of T-cell memory formation after mild COVID-19. Each CDR3 protein is one row after TCRdb ran MiXCR on the 5' RACE reads. The table records roughly 350,000 distinct CDR3 sequences, roughly 21% of them present only once. The sequenced sample consisted of PBMCs or a T cell subset sorted from them (not recorded which). The receptors were gathered from an adult woman who had mild COVID-19 (a few samples of this study predate the infection). Cell type and time point are not known.

The genes are TRBV5-1 and TRBJ2-1, with 13 positions matching TRBD2. The CDR3 spans 19 residues. CDR1 and CDR2 (germline): SGHRS, YFSETQ. V gave up 2 bases and J gave up 2 bases; unmatched junction bases: 10. In DNA, the CDR3 is TGCGCCAGCAGCTTCGGCTGGGGGGGACTAGCGGGACCCTACAATGAGCAGTTCTTC. This encodes CASSFGWGGLAGPYNEQFF.

This clonotype occurred a few times. A junction end diverges from the germline sequence, so it may reflect a read error. This chain uses TRBV10-3 with TRBJ2-7; no definite D call. The CDR3 runs 13 residues. The germline V gene has CDR1 ENHRY and CDR2 SYGVKD. The CDR3 DNA sequence: TGTGCCATCAGCGGGCCGACCTCCCACGAGCAGTACTTC. This codes for CAISGPTSHEQYF.

This clonotype was observed a handful of times. The chain carries TRBV2 and TRBJ1-1; D ambiguous. Per the germline V gene, CDR1 is SNHLY and CDR2 is FYNNEI. The CDR3 has 12 amino acids. V lost 0 bases to trimming and J lost 9 bases, with 8 bases between them. CDR3 coding DNA: TGTGCCAGCAGTGAAGCGCGGGATAAAGCTTTCTTT. Translating it yields CASSEARDKAFF. The full variable domain, rest sourced from reference TRBV2 and TRBJ1-1, is EPEVTQTPSHQVTQMGQEVILRCVPISNHLYFYWYRQILGQKVEFLVSFYNNEISEKSEIFDDQFSVERPDGSNFTLKIRSTKLEDSAMYFCASSEARDKAFFGQGTRLTVV.

The chain employs TRBV20-1 and TRBJ2-1; D is perhaps TRBD2 (6 bases). Trimming pared 0 bases from V and 8 bases from J, leaving 20 bases between. The length of the CDR3 is 16 residues. Germline V gene data show CDR1 as DFQATT and CDR2 as SNEGSKA (reference sequence). The CDR3 region is CSARDPSGLLPHEQFF. CDR3 sequence (DNA): TGCAGTGCTAGAGATCCGTCGGGACTCCTGCCCCATGAGCAGTTCTTC.

This rearrangement joins TRBV6-2 or TRBV6-3 to TRBJ1-1, with D tentatively TRBD1 (6 bases). This CDR3 is built from 14 residues. V lost 5 bases to trimming and J lost 2 bases, with 12 bases between them. Per the germline V gene, CDR1 is MNHEY and CDR2 is SVGEGT. DNA of the CDR3: TGTGCCAGCAGTCTAGGGGGACCCAACACTGAAGCTTTCTTT. Encoded protein: CASSLGGPNTEAFF.

This clonotype appeared a few times. A much larger clone lies one base from this, so it may be a read error. This sequence joins TRBV7-8 and TRBJ2-1; TRBD2 matches 10 bases. The CDR3 contains 15 residues. After removal of 3 bases from V and 2 bases from J, the junction contained 1 base not matched to a gene. The germline V gene encodes CDR1 SGHVS and CDR2 FQNEAQ. CDR3 protein: CASSFSGGTYNEQFF. DNA for the CDR3: TGTGCCAGCAGCTTTAGCGGGGGGACCTACAATGAGCAGTTCTTC.

This clonotype was seen more than once but under ten times. The chain carries TRBV12-3 or TRBV12-4 and TRBJ1-2, with D uncertain. The CDR3 sequence is 16 residues long. V was trimmed by 5 bases and J by 1 base, leaving 17 bases between them. The CDR3 loop is CASSPRAGFYNYGYTF. DNA of the CDR3: TGTGCCAGCAGTCCCCGGGCGGGGTTTTATAACTATGGCTACACCTTC.

The chain is built from TRBV5-1 and TRBJ2-7, with TRBD1 identical over 7 bases. CDR3 length equals 15 residues. Germline CDR1 and CDR2: SGHRS and YFSETQ. V shed 0 bases, J shed 3 bases, and the junction held 6 bases outside the gene matches. CDR3 sequence (DNA): TGCGCCAGCAGCTTGGTGGCGGCAGGGGGCTACGAGCAGTACTTC. Encoded protein: CASSLVAAGGYEQYF.

The chain is built from TRBV24-1 and TRBJ2-5; no definite D call. Trimming left V 5 bases short and J 5 bases short, with 17 bases between. CDR1 KGHDR and CDR2 SFDVKD come from the germline V gene. This CDR3 has 15 amino acids. In DNA form, the CDR3 reads TGTGCCACCAGTGCCAAATGGCAGATCGAGGAGACCCAGTACTTC. It encodes CATSAKWQIEETQYF.

This rearrangement joins TRBV7-6 to TRBJ2-3; a possible D gene is TRBD1 (5 bases). V dropped 5 bases and J dropped 0 bases, with 15 bases sitting between them. Germline assignment: CDR1 SGHVS and CDR2 FNYEAQ. This CDR3 comprises 16 residues. CDR3 residues: CASSPLWGASTDTQYF. The CDR3 coding sequence is TGTGCCAGCAGCCCCCTCTGGGGCGCTAGCACAGATACGCAGTATTTT.

The gene calls are TRBV20-1 and TRBJ2-2, with TRBD2 matching over 8 bases. This CDR3 spans 18 amino acids. Germline CDR1 is DFQATT and CDR2 is SNEGSKA (reference sequence). Losses at the gene ends were 4 bases for V and 2 bases for J; bases not matched to a gene: 15. CDR3 nucleotide sequence: TGCAGTGCTAAAAGGACCCCCCGGGGGGGCCTAAACACCGGGGAGCTGTTTTTT. Amino acid sequence: CSAKRTPRGGLNTGELFF.

The J gene is TRBJ2-1, the V gene TRBV12-3 or TRBV12-4; 9 bases align to TRBD2. This CDR3 contains 14 residues. J gave up 8 bases and V 5 bases, and 7 bases lay outside the gene matches. The CDR3 loop reads CASSRAGGWDEQFF. The CDR3, as DNA: TGTGCCAGCAGTAGAGCGGGGGGATGGGATGAGCAGTTCTTC.

This chain connects TRBV30 to TRBJ2-3, with TRBD2 matching over 9 bases. Germline assignment: CDR1 GTSNPN and CDR2 SVGIG (reference sequence). This CDR3 has 16 residues. Germline trimming cut 2 bases from V and 5 bases from J; bases unmatched to any gene: 11. The CDR3 nucleotides read TGTGCCTGGAGTAGGTTGCGGGAGGGCCAACGAGATACGCAGTATTTT. It specifies CAWSRLREGQRDTQYF.

This sequence joins TRBV10-3 and TRBJ2-1; TRBD2 aligns across 8 bases. CDR3 size: 16 residues. CDR1 and CDR2 (germline): ENHRY, SYGVKD. Trimming at V came to 4 bases and at J to 7 bases, leaving 12 bases not matched to a gene. CDR3 amino acids: CAISGIDAGGLNEQFF. The CDR3, as DNA: TGTGCCATCAGTGGAATCGATGCGGGGGGACTGAATGAGCAGTTCTTC.

The chain couples TRBV24-1 to TRBJ2-1; D is perhaps TRBD1 (9 bases). The germline CDR1 and CDR2 sequences are KGHDR and SFDVKD. V was pared by 6 bases and J by 5 bases, with 16 bases between. The CDR3 spans 15 residues. CDR3 region: CATSPGGDRDNEQFF. DNA for the CDR3: TGTGCCACCAGTCCCGGGGGGGACAGGGACAATGAGCAGTTCTTC.

This clonotype turned up a few times. The J gene is TRBJ1-2, the V gene TRBV7-9; a possible D gene is TRBD1 (5 bases). From germline, CDR1 is SEHNR and CDR2 FQNEAQ (reference sequence). The CDR3 is made up of 14 amino acids. Trimming pared 5 bases from V and 3 bases from J, leaving 13 bases between. This chain's CDR3 is CASSQNVGDYGYTF. CDR3 nucleotides: TGTGCCAGCAGCCAGAACGTGGGGGACTATGGCTACACCTTC.

The rearrangement links TRBV20-1 to TRBJ1-1; D possibly corresponds to TRBD1 (5 bases). CDR3 length: 15 residues. The V end lost 1 base, the J end lost 0 bases, and 12 bases lay between the germline ends. Germline-derived CDR1 and CDR2 are DFQATT and SNEGSKA (reference sequence). CDR3 sequence reads: CSARVRGAVNTEAFF. In DNA, the CDR3 is TGCAGTGCTAGAGTTAGAGGGGCAGTGAACACTGAAGCTTTCTTT.

This clonotype showed up just a few times. The chain uses TRBV7-9 and TRBJ2-3, with 11 bases that match TRBD2. Per germline, CDR1 SEHNR and CDR2 FQNEAQ (reference sequence). CDR3 length: 16 amino acids. With 3 bases clipped from V and 4 bases from J, the junction kept 6 bases outside the gene matches. The DNA of the CDR3 is TGTGCCAGCAGCTTTACTAGCGGGGGTATTGCAGATACGCAGTATTTT. This encodes CASSFTSGGIADTQYF.

This chain connects TRBV14 to TRBJ2-1; D not resolved. Germline values: CDR1 SGHDN, CDR2 FVKESK. The CDR3 has 14 residues. Trimming took 2 bases from V and 2 from J, leaving 7 bases between them. CDR3 sequence: CASSQSWAYNEQFF. The CDR3 DNA sequence: TGTGCCAGCAGCCAATCCTGGGCCTACAATGAGCAGTTCTTC.

This clonotype was observed a few times. V is TRBV10-3 and J is TRBJ1-1, with TRBD1 matching over 9 bases. CDR1 is ENHRY and CDR2 is SYGVKD in the germline V gene. The CDR3 totals 13 residues. V shed 9 bases, J shed 1 base, and the junction held 3 bases outside the gene matches. CDR3 loop: CAIRQGGNTEAFF. CDR3 coding DNA: TGTGCCATTAGACAGGGGGGGAACACTGAAGCTTTCTTT.

This clonotype was seen a few times. This chain connects TRBV6-1 to TRBJ2-6; D is uncertain. V was cut by 4 bases and J by 4 bases, with 11 bases left in between. The CDR3 is 15 residues long. In germline, CDR1 is MNHNS, CDR2 SASEGT. The CDR3 here is CASSVVGFGANVLTF. DNA of the CDR3: TGTGCCAGCAGTGTGGTTGGGTTCGGGGCCAACGTCCTGACTTTC.

The chain is built from TRBV5-1 and TRBJ2-7; either TRBD1 or TRBD2 may supply D (5 bases each). The CDR3 runs 14 residues. CDR1 and CDR2 (germline): SGHRS, YFSETQ. Deletions cut 4 bases from V and 6 bases from J, with 17 bases between. DNA for the CDR3: TGCGCCAGCAGCGGGGGAGTCACAGCAACCGAGCAGTACTTC. Protein: CASSGGVTATEQYF.

Only a few counts were recorded for this clonotype. The V and J genes are TRBV7-3 and TRBJ2-1, with TRBD1 matching over 9 bases. The germline V gene has CDR1 SGHTA and CDR2 FQGTGA. Trimming removed 5 bases from V and 0 bases from J; junction bases left unmatched: 5. The CDR3 spans 16 residues. The DNA for the CDR3 is TGTGCCAGCAGCCCCCAGGACAGGGGCTCCTACAATGAGCAGTTCTTC. This sequence encodes CASSPQDRGSYNEQFF.

This clonotype was seen a handful of times. J is TRBJ2-3 and V is TRBV7-9; D is uncertain. The germline V gene encodes CDR1 SEHNR and CDR2 FQNEAQ (reference sequence). The CDR3 runs to 15 residues. Deletions cut 5 bases from V and 3 bases from J, with 15 bases between. The CDR3 protein is CASSQDLPLTDTQYF. CDR3 nucleotides: TGTGCCAGCAGCCAAGACCTACCCTTAACAGATACGCAGTATTTT. Filled out from reference TRBV7-9 and TRBJ2-3, the complete variable domain reads DTGVSQNPRHKITKRGQNVTFRCDPISEHNRLYWYRQTLGQGPEFLTYFQNEAQLEKSRLLSDRFSAERPKGSFSTLEIQRTEQGDSAMYLCASSQDLPLTDTQYFGPGTRLTVL.

The chain uses TRBV7-9 and TRBJ1-4, with TRBD1 identical over 7 bases. V lost 5 bases and J lost 5; bases outside the gene matches: 5. The CDR3 is 14 amino acids. The germline V gene encodes CDR1 SEHNR and CDR2 FQNEAQ (reference sequence). CDR3 protein: CASSPGQWNEKLFF. The CDR3 DNA sequence: TGTGCCAGCAGCCCGGGACAGTGGAATGAAAAACTGTTTTTT.

The chain combines TRBV14 with TRBJ2-1; no clear D gene. This CDR3 is built from 18 residues. Germline V CDR1 and CDR2: SGHDN, FVKESK. Trimming took off 4 bases at V and 7 bases at J, with 26 bases between the two ends. The DNA of the CDR3 is TGTGCCAGCAGCCGAGGTCGGTTCAGGACCGTCACTGAAAATGAGCAGTTCTTC. It specifies CASSRGRFRTVTENEQFF.

The chain carries TRBV10-3 and TRBJ2-7, with D uncertain. Trimming took 8 bases from V and 3 from J, leaving 11 bases between them. Germline V CDR1 and CDR2: ENHRY, SYGVKD. The CDR3 covers 12 residues. CDR3 nucleotides: TGTGCCATCGGAGAGACCTACTACGAGCAGTACTTC. Translated: CAIGETYYEQYF.

This sequence joins TRBV5-1 and TRBJ2-3, with 15 bases matching TRBD2. This CDR3 contains 17 residues. J was trimmed by 3 bases and V by 4 bases; bases with no gene match: 6. The germline V gene has CDR1 SGHRS and CDR2 YFSETQ. CDR3 sequence reads: CASSPWTSGGATDTQYF. CDR3 coding DNA: TGCGCCAGCAGCCCGTGGACTAGCGGGGGGGCAACAGATACGCAGTATTTT.